This TCR beta chain was observed in a study of shared clonotypes between healthy human individuals. Across the study: Researchers assigned three CD4 naive, three CD4 memory, two CD8 naive and one CD8 memory plate to each donor.

The V and J ends lost 5 bases and 2 bases, in that order; junction bases with no gene match: 2. The CDR3 sequence is 15 residues long. The germline V gene encodes CDR1 SEHNR and CDR2 FQNEAQ (reference sequence). Profiled with immunoSEQ multiplex PCR; TCRdb holds only in-frame clones, not every one. The sample shows around 700,000 clones, around 73% of them seen only once. The clonotype originates from a young woman in good health. V and J are TRBV7-9 and TRBJ2-6; TRBD1 matches 8 bases. Sequencing used memory CD4+ T cells sorted from blood. Documented subset: CD45RA-negative fraction. This CDR3 is CASSKQGAGANVLTF. Written as DNA, the CDR3 is TGTGCCAGCAGCAAACAGGGGGCTGGGGCCAACGTCCTGACTTTC.